The 14 T cell receptor beta chains reported below all come from one sample, sequenced in a study of blood T cell repertoires in COVID-19. Assay: immunoSEQ multiplex PCR; the TCRdb copy retains only in-frame clones and omits some. This sample carries approximately 150,000 clones, about nine tenths of them seen once, and the ten largest clones take 6% to 7%. Sequencing was performed on peripheral blood. These receptors came from an elderly man with acute or convalescent COVID-19.

This chain joins TRBV28 and TRBJ2-7; 12 bases match TRBD1. CDR1 is MDHEN and CDR2 is SYDVKM in the germline V gene. Unmatched junction bases numbered 8, after V lost 5 bases and J lost 6 bases. CDR3 length: 15 amino acids. The CDR3 protein is CASSAGTGGWIEQYF. The CDR3 DNA is TGTGCCAGCAGTGCAGGGACAGGGGGCTGGATCGAGCAGTACTTC. Variable domain in full (rest from reference TRBV28 and TRBJ2-7): DVKVTQSSRYLVKRTGEKVFLECVQDMDHENMFWYRQDPGLGLRLIYFSYDVKMKEKGDIPEGYSVSREKKERFSLILESASTNQTSMYLCASSAGTGGWIEQYFGPGTRLTVT.

This rearrangement joins TRBV19 to TRBJ2-7, with D hard to call. V was trimmed by 6 bases and J by 2 bases, leaving 14 bases between them. The CDR3 loop spans 14 amino acids. Germline V lookup: CDR1 LNHDA, CDR2 SQIVND (reference sequence). Here the CDR3 reads CASSRGQPAYEQYF. Here the CDR3 DNA reads TGTGCCAGTAGCCGTGGGCAGCCAGCCTACGAGCAGTACTTC.

The chain recombines TRBV7-8 with TRBJ1-4, with D tentatively TRBD1 (5 bases). The CDR3 runs 15 residues. Germline values: CDR1 SGHVS, CDR2 FQNEAQ. With 1 base removed from V and 6 bases from J, the gap between germline ends came to 12 bases. The DNA for the CDR3 is TGTGCCAGCAGCTTAGGGGGCAGCGGGGATGAAAAACTGTTTTTT. It codes for CASSLGGSGDEKLFF.

This chain joins TRBV5-1 and TRBJ2-7; TRBD2 might be the D (7 bases). The V and J ends lost 4 bases and 6 bases respectively, with 20 bases between them. In germline, CDR1 is SGHRS, CDR2 YFSETQ. CDR3 length equals 15 residues. The CDR3 region is CASSVGGGGPAEQYF. The CDR3 bases are TGCGCCAGCAGCGTCGGGGGAGGGGGACCGGCCGAGCAGTACTTC. The whole variable domain, remainder taken from reference TRBV5-1 and TRBJ2-7, is KAGVTQTPRYLIKTRGQQVTLSCSPISGHRSVSWYQQTPGQGLQFLFEYFSETQRNKGNFPGRFSGRQFSNSRSEMNVSTLELGDSALYLCASSVGGGGPAEQYFGPGTRLTVT.

This rearrangement joins TRBV11-2 to TRBJ2-1, with TRBD2 identical over 7 bases. Germline loops: CDR1 SGHAT, CDR2 FQNNGV. Losses at the gene ends were 0 bases for V and 10 bases for J; bases not matched to a gene: 6. This CDR3 is 14 amino acids long. CDR3 in DNA: TGTGCCAGCAGCTTAGATATAAGACTAGCAGAGCAGTTCTTC. Encoded protein: CASSLDIRLAEQFF.

The chain employs TRBV12-3 or TRBV12-4 and TRBJ2-7, with TRBD2 matching 7 bases. CDR3 length equals 11 residues. Trimming took 8 bases from V and 2 from J; bases not matched to a gene: 0. CDR3 nucleotides: TGTGCCAGCGGGAGGGCCTACGAGCAGTACTTC. It is translated as CASGRAYEQYF.

Here the CDR3 reads CASSPPGSTEAFF. CDR3 in DNA: TGTGCCAGCTCACCACCAGGGAGCACTGAAGCTTTCTTT. This chain connects TRBV18 to TRBJ1-1; D is ambiguous. The V end was cut by 0 bases, the J end by 4 bases, with 6 bases between. The CDR3 consists of 13 residues. CDR1 is KGHSH and CDR2 is LQKENI in the germline V gene.

The CDR3 reads CASSRQGSTEAFF. The CDR3 DNA sequence: TGTGCCAGCAGTCGACAGGGGAGCACTGAAGCTTTCTTT. This rearrangement joins TRBV27 to TRBJ1-1; 8 positions agree with TRBD1. Germline V gene sequence: CDR1 MNHEY, CDR2 SMNVEV (reference sequence). The CDR3 is 13 amino acids. Trimming removed 5 bases from V and 4 bases from J; junction bases left unmatched: 3.

The rearrangement links TRBV6-1 to TRBJ1-5; D is unresolved. V shed 1 base and J shed 2 bases, with 9 bases lying between them. This CDR3 is built from 15 residues. Looked up from germline, CDR1 is MNHNS and CDR2 is SASEGT. CDR3 nucleotides: TGTGCCAGCAGTGAAGGAGGTCTAGGCAATCAGCCCCAGCATTTT. Translated: CASSEGGLGNQPQHF.

The CDR3: CASSVGTGDNQPQHF. In nucleotides, the CDR3 is TGCGCCAGCAGCGTAGGGACAGGGGATAATCAGCCCCAGCATTTT. V is TRBV5-1 and J is TRBJ1-5; 10 positions match TRBD1. This CDR3 spans 15 amino acids. Germline-derived CDR1 and CDR2 are SGHRS and YFSETQ. With 4 bases clipped from V and 4 bases from J, the junction kept 5 bases outside the gene matches.

This chain joins TRBV4-1 and TRBJ1-1; possible D gene TRBD1, 5 bases. This CDR3 spans 16 amino acids. Germline CDR1 MGHRA, CDR2 YSYEKL. The V end was cut by 1 base, the J end by 6 bases, with 18 bases between. CDR3 sequence (DNA): TGCGCCAGCAGCCAAGGGGTCGGGACTCGGGGGGCTGAAGCTTTCTTT. Translating it yields CASSQGVGTRGAEAFF.

V usage is TRBV24-1 and J usage is TRBJ1-2; possibly TRBD1 for D (6 bases). Germline loops: CDR1 KGHDR, CDR2 SFDVKD. The CDR3 is made up of 16 amino acids. V lost 3 bases to trimming and J lost 4 bases, with 17 bases between them. CDR3 sequence reads: CATSDGGARGAYGYTF. The DNA for the CDR3 is TGTGCCACCAGTGATGGGGGGGCACGAGGAGCCTATGGCTACACCTTC.

This chain connects TRBV28 to TRBJ2-2; 7 bases match TRBD2. V was clipped by 6 bases and J by 6 bases; unmatched bases: 7. The germline gives CDR1 MDHEN, CDR2 SYDVKM. There are 14 residues in the CDR3. The CDR3 region has the DNA TGTGCCAGCAGCCCGGGGACTATCGCCGGGGAGCTGTTTTTT. Protein: CASSPGTIAGELFF.

V is TRBV10-3 and J is TRBJ1-4; possibly TRBD1 for D (5 bases). The CDR3 has 15 amino acids. The germline V and J ends were trimmed by 0 bases and 8 bases, with 13 bases remaining between them. The germline CDR1 and CDR2 sequences are ENHRY and SYGVKD. The chain's CDR3 is CAISESGEGIEKLFF. The DNA of the CDR3 is TGTGCCATCAGTGAGTCGGGGGAGGGTATCGAAAAACTGTTTTTT.